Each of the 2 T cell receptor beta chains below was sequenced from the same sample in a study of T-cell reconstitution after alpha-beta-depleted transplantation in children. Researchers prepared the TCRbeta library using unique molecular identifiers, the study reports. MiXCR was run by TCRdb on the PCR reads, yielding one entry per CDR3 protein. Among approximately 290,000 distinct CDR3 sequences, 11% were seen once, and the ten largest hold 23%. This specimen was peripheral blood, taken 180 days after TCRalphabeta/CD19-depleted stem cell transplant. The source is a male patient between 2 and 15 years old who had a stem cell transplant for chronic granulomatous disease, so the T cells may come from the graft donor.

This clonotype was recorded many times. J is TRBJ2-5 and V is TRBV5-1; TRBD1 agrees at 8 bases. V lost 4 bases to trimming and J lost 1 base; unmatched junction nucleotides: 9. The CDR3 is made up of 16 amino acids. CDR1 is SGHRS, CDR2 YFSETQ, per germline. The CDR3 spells CASSRNRDRFQETQYF. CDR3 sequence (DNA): TGCGCCAGCAGCAGGAACCGGGACAGGTTCCAAGAGACCCAGTACTTC.

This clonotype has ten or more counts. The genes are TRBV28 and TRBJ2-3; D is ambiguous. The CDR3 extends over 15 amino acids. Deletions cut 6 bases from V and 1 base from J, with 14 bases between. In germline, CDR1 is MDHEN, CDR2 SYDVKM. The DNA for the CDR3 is TGTGCCAGCAGCCCTGAAGTAAAGGGCACAGATACGCAGTATTTT. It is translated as CASSPEVKGTDTQYF. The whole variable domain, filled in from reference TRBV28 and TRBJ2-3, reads DVKVTQSSRYLVKRTGEKVFLECVQDMDHENMFWYRQDPGLGLRLIYFSYDVKMKEKGDIPEGYSVSREKKERFSLILESASTNQTSMYLCASSPEVKGTDTQYFGPGTRLTVL.